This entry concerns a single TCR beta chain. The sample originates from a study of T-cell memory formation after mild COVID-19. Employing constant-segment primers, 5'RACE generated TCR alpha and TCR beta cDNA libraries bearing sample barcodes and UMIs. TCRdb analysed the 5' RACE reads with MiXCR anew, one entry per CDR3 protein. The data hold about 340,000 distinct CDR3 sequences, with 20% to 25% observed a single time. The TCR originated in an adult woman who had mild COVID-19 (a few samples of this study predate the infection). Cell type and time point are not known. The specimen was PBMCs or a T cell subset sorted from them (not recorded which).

The CDR3 is CASSQDWGVLQETQYF. In DNA, the CDR3 is TGTGCCAGCAGCCAAGATTGGGGGGTCCTTCAAGAGACCCAGTACTTC. The rearrangement joins TRBV14 to TRBJ2-5, with D perhaps matching TRBD2 (6 bases). Germline V gene lookup returns CDR1 SGHDN and CDR2 FVKESK. The CDR3 length is 16 residues. With 0 bases removed from V and 2 bases from J, the gap between germline ends came to 13 bases.